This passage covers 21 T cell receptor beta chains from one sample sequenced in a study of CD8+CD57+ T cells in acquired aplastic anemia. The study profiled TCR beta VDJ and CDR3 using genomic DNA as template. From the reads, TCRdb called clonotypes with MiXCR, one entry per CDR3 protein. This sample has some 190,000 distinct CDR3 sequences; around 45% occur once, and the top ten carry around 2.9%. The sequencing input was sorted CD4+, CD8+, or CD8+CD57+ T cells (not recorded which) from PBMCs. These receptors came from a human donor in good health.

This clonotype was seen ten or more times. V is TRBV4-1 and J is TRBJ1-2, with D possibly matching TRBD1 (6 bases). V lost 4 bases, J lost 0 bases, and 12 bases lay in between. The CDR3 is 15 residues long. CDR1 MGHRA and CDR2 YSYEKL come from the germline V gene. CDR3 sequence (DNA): TGCGCCAGCAGCCCCTCGGACAGCGCTAACTATGGCTACACCTTC. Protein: CASSPSDSANYGYTF.

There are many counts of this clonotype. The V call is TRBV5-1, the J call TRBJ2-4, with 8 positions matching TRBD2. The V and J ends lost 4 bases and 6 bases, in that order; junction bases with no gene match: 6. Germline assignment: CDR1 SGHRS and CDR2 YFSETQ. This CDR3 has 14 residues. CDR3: CASSPGGDVNIQYF. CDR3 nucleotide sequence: TGCGCCAGCAGCCCCGGGGGGGACGTAAACATTCAGTACTTC.

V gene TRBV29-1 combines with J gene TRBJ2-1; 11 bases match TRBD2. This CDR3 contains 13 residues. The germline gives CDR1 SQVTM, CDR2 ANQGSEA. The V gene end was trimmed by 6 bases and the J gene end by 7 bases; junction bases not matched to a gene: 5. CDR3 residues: CSVVAGGLNEQFF. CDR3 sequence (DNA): TGCAGCGTGGTAGCGGGGGGGCTAAATGAGCAGTTCTTC.

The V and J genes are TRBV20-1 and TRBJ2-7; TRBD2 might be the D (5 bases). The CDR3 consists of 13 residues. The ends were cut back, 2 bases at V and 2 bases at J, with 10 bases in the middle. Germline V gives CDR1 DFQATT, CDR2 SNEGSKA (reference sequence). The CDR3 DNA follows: TGCAGTGCTAGAAGCGGTTTGACCTACGAGCAGTACTTC. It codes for CSARSGLTYEQYF.

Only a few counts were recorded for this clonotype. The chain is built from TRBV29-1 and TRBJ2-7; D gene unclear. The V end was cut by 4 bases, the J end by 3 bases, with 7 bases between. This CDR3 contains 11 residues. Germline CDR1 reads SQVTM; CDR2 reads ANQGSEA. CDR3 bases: TGCAGCGTTGGCGAACTCTACGAGCAGTACTTC. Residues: CSVGELYEQYF.

The CDR3 DNA is TGTGCCAGTAGTATACAGGGGACCCATCGGGGCACCGGGGAGCTGTTTTTT. Amino acid sequence: CASSIQGTHRGTGELFF. The chain joins TRBV19 to TRBJ2-2; D is perhaps TRBD1 (6 bases). The CDR3 length is 17 residues. CDR1 is LNHDA and CDR2 is SQIVND in the germline V gene (reference sequence). Trimming left V 2 bases short and J 4 bases short, with 17 bases between.

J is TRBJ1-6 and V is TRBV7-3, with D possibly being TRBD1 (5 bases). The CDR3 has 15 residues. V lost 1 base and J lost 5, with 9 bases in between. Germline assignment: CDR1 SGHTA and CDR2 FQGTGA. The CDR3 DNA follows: TGTGCCAGCAGCTTAATAACAGGCAATAATTCACCCCTCCACTTT. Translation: CASSLITGNNSPLHF.

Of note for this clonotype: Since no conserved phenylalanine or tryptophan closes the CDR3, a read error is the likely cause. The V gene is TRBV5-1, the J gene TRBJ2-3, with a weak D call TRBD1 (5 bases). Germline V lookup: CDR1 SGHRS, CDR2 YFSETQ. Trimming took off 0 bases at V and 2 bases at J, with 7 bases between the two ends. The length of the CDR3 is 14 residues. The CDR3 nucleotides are TGCGCCAGCAGCTTGGCACAGGACACAGATACGCAGTATTTA. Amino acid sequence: CASSLAQDTDTQYL.

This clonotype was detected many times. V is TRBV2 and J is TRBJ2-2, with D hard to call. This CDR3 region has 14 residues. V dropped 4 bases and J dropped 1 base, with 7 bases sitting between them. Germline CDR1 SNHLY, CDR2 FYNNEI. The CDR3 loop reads CASSGQMNTGELFF. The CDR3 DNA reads TGTGCCAGCAGTGGTCAGATGAACACCGGGGAGCTGTTTTTT.

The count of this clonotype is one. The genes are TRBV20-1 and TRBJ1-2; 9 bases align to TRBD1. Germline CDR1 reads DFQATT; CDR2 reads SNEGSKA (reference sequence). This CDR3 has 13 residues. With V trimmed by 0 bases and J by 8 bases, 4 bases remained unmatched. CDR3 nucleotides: TGCAGTGCTAGAGAACAGGGGGCGCGAGGCTACACCTTC. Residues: CSAREQGARGYTF.

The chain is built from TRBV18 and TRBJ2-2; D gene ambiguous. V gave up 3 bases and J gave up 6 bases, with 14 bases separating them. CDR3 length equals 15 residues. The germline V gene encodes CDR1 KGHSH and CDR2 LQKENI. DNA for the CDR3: TGTGCCAGCTCACCCAGGCGAGGTCCCCCCGGGGAGCTGTTTTTT. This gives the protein CASSPRRGPPGELFF.

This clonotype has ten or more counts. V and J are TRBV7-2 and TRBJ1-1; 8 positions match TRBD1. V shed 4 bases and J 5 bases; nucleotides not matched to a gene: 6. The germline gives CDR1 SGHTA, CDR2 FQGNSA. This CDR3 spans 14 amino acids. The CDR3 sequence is CASSSRTGLTEAFF. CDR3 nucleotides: TGTGCCAGCAGCTCCAGGACAGGGTTGACTGAAGCTTTCTTT. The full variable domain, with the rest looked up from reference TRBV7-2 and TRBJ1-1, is GAGVSQSPSNKVTEKGKDVELRCDPISGHTALYWYRQSLGQGLEFLIYFQGNSAPDKSGLPSDRFSAERTGGSVSTLTIQRTQQEDSAVYLCASSSRTGLTEAFFGQGTRLTVV.

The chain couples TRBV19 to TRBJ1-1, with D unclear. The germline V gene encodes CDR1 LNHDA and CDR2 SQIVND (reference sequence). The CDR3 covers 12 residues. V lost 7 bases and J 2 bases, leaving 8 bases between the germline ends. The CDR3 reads CASKIGNTEAFF. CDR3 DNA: TGTGCCAGTAAGATCGGAAACACTGAAGCTTTCTTT.

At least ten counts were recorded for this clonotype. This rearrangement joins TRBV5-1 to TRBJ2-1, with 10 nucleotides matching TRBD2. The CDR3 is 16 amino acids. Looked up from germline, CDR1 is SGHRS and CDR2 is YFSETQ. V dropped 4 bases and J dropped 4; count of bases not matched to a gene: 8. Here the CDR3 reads CASSRRTSGKYNEQFF. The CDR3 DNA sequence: TGCGCCAGCAGCCGCCGGACTAGCGGAAAATACAATGAGCAGTTCTTC.

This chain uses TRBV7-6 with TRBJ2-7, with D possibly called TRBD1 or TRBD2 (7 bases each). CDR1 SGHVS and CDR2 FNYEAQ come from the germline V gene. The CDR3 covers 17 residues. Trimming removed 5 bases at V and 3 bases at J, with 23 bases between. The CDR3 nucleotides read TGTGCCAGCAGCGGGGGGGCCACGACAGGGAGGAGCTACGAGCAGTACTTC. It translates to CASSGGATTGRSYEQYF.

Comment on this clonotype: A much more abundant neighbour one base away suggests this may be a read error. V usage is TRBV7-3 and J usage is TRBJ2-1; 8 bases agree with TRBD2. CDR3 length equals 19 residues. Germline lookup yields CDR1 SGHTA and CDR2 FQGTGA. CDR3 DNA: TGTGCCAGCAGCTTAAAAGGTGGAGTAGCGGGAATCTCCTACAGTGAGCAGTTCTTC. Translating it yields CASSLKGGVAGISYSEQFF. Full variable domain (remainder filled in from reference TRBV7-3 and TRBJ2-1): GAGVSQTPSNKVTEKGKYVELRCDPISGHTALYWYRQSLGQGPEFLIYFQGTGAADDSGLPNDRFFAVRPEGSVSTLKIQRTERGDSAVYLCASSLKGGVAGISYSEQFFGPGTRLTVL.

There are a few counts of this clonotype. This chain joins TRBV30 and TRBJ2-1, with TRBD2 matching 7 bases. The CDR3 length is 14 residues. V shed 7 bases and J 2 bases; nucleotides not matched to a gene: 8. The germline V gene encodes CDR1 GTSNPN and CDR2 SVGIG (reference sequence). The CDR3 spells CALSLAEPYNEQFF. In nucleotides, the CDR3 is TGTGCCTTATCTCTAGCGGAGCCCTACAATGAGCAGTTCTTC.

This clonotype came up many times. This CDR3 reads CASSAKPETEAFF. DNA for the CDR3: TGTGCCAGCAGCGCGAAACCGGAGACCGAAGCTTTCTTT. The chain has TRBV11-1 and TRBJ1-1; D is unclear. The V end lost 5 bases, the J end lost 8 bases, and 15 bases lay between the germline ends. Germline V gives CDR1 SGHAT, CDR2 FQDESV (reference sequence). The CDR3 has 13 amino acids.

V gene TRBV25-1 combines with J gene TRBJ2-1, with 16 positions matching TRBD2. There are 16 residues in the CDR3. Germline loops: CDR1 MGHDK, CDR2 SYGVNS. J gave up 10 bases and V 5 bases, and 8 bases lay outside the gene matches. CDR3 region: CASSSPGLAGGKEQFF. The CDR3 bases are TGTGCCAGCAGTTCACCGGGACTAGCGGGAGGGAAGGAGCAGTTCTTC.

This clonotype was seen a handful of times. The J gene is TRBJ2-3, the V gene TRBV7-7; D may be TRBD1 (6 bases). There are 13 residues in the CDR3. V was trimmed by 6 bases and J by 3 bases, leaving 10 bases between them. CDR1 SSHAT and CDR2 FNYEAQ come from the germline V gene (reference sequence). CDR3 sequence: CASSSQGTDTQYF. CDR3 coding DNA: TGTGCCAGCAGTTCACAGGGAACAGATACGCAGTATTTT.

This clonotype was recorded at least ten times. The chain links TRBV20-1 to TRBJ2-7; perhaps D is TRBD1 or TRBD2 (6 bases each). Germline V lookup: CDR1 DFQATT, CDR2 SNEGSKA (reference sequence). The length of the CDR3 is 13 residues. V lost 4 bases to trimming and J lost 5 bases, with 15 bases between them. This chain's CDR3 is CSANPGARNEQYF. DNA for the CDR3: TGCAGTGCTAACCCGGGGGCGAGGAACGAGCAGTACTTC.